This T cell receptor (beta chain) was recorded in a study of control samples from healthy donors and cancer patients. CDR3 length: 13 residues. The V end was cut by 2 bases, the J end by 7 bases, with 11 bases between. Some clones are missing from TCRdb's copy, which holds only in-frame ones; the method was immunoSEQ multiplex PCR. This sample has roughly 130,000 clones, with around 90% found just once. The V gene is TRBV12-3 or TRBV12-4, the J gene TRBJ1-2; the D gene is possibly TRBD1 (6 bases). The sample comprised blood. The origin of this receptor is a man between 18 and 35 years old in good health. The DNA of the CDR3 is TGTGCCAGCAGTTTACTTCCAGGGGCTGGCTACACCTTC. Its protein is CASSLLPGAGYTF.